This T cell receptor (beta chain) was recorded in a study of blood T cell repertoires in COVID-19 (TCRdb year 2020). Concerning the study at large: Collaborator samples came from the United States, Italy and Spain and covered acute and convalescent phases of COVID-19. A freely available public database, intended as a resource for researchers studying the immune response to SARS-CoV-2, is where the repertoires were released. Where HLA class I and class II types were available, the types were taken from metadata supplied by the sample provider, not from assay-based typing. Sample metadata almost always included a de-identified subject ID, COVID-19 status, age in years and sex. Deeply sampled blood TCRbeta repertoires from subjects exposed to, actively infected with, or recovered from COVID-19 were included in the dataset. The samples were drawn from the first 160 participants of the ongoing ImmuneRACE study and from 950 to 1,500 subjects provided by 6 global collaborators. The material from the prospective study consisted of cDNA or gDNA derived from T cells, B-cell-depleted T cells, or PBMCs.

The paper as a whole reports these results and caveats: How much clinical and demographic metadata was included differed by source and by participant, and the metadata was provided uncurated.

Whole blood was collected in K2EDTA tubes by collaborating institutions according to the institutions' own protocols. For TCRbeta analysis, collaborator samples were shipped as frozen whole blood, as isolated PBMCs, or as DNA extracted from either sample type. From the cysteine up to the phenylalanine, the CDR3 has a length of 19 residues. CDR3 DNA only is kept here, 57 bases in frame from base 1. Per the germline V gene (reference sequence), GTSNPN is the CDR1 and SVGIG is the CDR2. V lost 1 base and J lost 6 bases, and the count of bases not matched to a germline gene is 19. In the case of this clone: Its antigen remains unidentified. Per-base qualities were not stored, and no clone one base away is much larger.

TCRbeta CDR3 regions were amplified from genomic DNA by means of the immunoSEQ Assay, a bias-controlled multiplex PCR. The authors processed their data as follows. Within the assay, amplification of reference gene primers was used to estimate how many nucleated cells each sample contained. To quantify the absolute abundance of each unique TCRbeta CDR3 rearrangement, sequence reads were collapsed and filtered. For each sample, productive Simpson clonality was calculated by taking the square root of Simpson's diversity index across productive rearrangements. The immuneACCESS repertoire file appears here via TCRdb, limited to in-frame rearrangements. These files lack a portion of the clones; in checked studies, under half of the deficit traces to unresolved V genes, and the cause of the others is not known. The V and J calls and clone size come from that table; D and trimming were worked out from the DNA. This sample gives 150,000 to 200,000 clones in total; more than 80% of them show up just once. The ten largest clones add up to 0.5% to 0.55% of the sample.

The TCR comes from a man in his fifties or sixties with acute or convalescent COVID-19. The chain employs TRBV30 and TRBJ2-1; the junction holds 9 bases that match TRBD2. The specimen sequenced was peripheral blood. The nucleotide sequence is TGTGCCTGGAGTGGTCAGGGGCTAGCGGGATTCGGCGGACGCAATGAGCAGTTCTTC. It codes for CAWSGQGLAGFGGRNEQFF.